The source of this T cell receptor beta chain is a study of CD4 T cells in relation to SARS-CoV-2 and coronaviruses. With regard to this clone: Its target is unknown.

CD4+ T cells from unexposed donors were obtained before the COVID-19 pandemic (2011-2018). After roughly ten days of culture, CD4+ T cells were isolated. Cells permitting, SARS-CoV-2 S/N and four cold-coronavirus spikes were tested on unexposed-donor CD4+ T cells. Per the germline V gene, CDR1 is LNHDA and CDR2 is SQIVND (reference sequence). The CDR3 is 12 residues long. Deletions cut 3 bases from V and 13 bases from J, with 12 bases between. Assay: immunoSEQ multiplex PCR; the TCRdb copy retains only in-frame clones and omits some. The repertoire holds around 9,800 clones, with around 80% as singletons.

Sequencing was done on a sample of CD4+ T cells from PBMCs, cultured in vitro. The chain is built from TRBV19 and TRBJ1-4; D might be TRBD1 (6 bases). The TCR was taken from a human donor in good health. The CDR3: CASSIQGGGLFF. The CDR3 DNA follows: TGTGCCAGTAGTATTCAAGGAGGGGGACTGTTTTTT.